The rows below give T cell receptor beta chains drawn from one sample of a study of T cells of healthy individuals. TCRdb re-called the 5' RACE reads with MiXCR, one entry per CDR3 protein. This table holds tens of thousands of distinct CDR3 sequences, more than 5% found once. The receptor set was obtained from a female donor in good health. CDR3s include the opening cysteine and the closing phenylalanine or tryptophan. Each record gives: V gene, J gene, clone size, CDR3 protein. The listing skips clone size in some rows; elsewhere it reads once, few, many or a size class.

>TRBV19|TRBJ2-7|many
CASSIRGDRAYEQYF
>TRBV11-3|TRBJ2-1|few
CASSLISPAGNNEQFF
>TRBV3-1|TRBJ2-7|few
CASSHFTSGSYEQYF
>TRBV28|TRBJ2-1|few
CASSLLKVSEQFF
>TRBV30|TRBJ2-3|few
CAWSTKDSDTQYF
>TRBV18|TRBJ1-5|few
CASSPGRISNQPQHF
>TRBV14|TRBJ1-1|many
CASSQSRLEAFF
>TRBV15|TRBJ2-3|many
CATKTGGATDTQYF
>TRBV24-1|TRBJ1-5|once
CATSDPTGNQPQHF
>TRBV5-1|TRBJ1-2|few
CASSLSGQGSYGYTF
>TRBV3-1|TRBJ1-1|NA
CASSQDRTVGVNTEAFF
>TRBV12-3/TRBV12-4|TRBJ1-5|many
CASSFQGPSQPQHF
>TRBV7-9|TRBJ2-7|many
CASSPQTGLAGYYEQYF
>TRBV29-1|TRBJ2-2|many
CSVEAVNTGELFF
>TRBV11-2|TRBJ2-3|many
CASSPSYRASGRSQYF
>TRBV5-1|TRBJ1-2|many
CASSSTGNYGYTF
>TRBV2|TRBJ1-1|many
CASSEAQTDAEAFF
>TRBV12-3/TRBV12-4|TRBJ1-5|few
CASRGGTANQPQHF
>TRBV4-3|TRBJ2-1|many
CASSQERNPLYNEQFF
>TRBV5-1|TRBJ1-2|many
CASSLAGTGGREYGYTF
>TRBV6-1|TRBJ2-3|many
CASSEMGVQTGTQYF
>TRBV10-2|TRBJ2-1|many
CASSVGVARPRGQFF
>TRBV28|TRBJ2-7|many
CASSTEGLASYEQYF
>TRBV20-1|TRBJ2-7|many
CSARTSGRTYEQYF
>TRBV6-5|TRBJ1-2|few
CASSYNREANYGYTF
>TRBV7-9|TRBJ1-2|few
CASSFPVLIYGYTF
>TRBV9|TRBJ2-4|few
CASSVGGGQTSIQYF
>TRBV4-3|TRBJ2-3|many
CASSQDPTPISTDTQYF
>TRBV27|TRBJ2-7|many
CASSFGTSGEYEQYF
>TRBV25-1|TRBJ2-3|NA
CASSVTGTDTQYF
>TRBV14|TRBJ1-1|few
CASSQDLGTGVITEAFF
>TRBV7-3|TRBJ2-2|many
CASSLNAPKNTGELFF
>TRBV9|TRBJ1-4|few
CASSVGPNGEKLFF
>TRBV6-1|TRBJ2-1|few
CASIRIGAPNEQFF
>TRBV3-1|TRBJ1-1|many
CASSPGSGRNTEAFF
>TRBV12-3/TRBV12-4|TRBJ1-1|NA
CASTLNMNTEAFF
>TRBV19|TRBJ2-1|few
CASSISLAEVPWNEQFF
>TRBV6-5|TRBJ1-4|many
CASSLAPTNEKLFF
>TRBV28|TRBJ1-5|many
CASSSYRGRSQPQHF
>TRBV5-1|TRBJ2-3|NA
CASSRTGRADTQYF
>TRBV7-2|TRBJ2-7|many
CASSLEGLTYSYEQYF
>TRBV20-1|TRBJ2-3|NA
CSANPRDYSTDTQYF
>TRBV7-9|TRBJ2-5|many
CASSPKWAETQYF
>TRBV2|TRBJ2-7|NA
CASNGQLPSYEQYF